The 4 T cell receptor beta chains given below trace back to one sample, sequenced in a study of technical replicates of blood from several donors. Only in-frame clones appear in the TCRdb table, and some are missing; sequencing was by immunoSEQ multiplex PCR. The sample holds approximately 29,000 clones, roughly 92% seen once. Input material: PBMCs. The receptors come from a human donor in good health. Some clones in this sample may be carry-over from other donors' samples.

The rearrangement uses TRBV4-2 and TRBJ1-5, with D uncertain. Germline V gene data show CDR1 as LGHNA and CDR2 as YNFKEQ. This CDR3 has 15 amino acids. The V end lost 1 base, the J end lost 4 bases, and 11 bases lay between the germline ends. CDR3 in DNA: TGTGCCAGCAGCCAAGCCTCTAGAGGTAATCAGCCCCAGCATTTT. Translated, it gives CASSQASRGNQPQHF.

V and J are TRBV2 and TRBJ2-1; TRBD2 might be the D (6 bases). Germline values: CDR1 SNHLY, CDR2 FYNNEI. Trimming removed 10 bases at V and 0 bases at J, with 16 bases between. CDR3 length equals 15 residues. This CDR3 is CATELGGSSYNEQFF. Written as DNA, the CDR3 is TGTGCCACCGAACTCGGGGGAAGCTCCTACAATGAGCAGTTCTTC.

The chain combines TRBV7-9 with TRBJ1-3; TRBD1 aligns across 7 bases. Germline-derived CDR1 and CDR2 are SEHNR and FQNEAQ (reference sequence). The V and J ends lost 2 bases and 1 base, in that order; junction bases with no gene match: 8. This CDR3 spans 17 amino acids. As DNA, the CDR3 is TGTGCCAGCAGCTTACCCGGGACAGCGAGTTCTGGAAACACCATATATTTT. Amino acids: CASSLPGTASSGNTIYF.

The V and J genes are TRBV11-2 and TRBJ1-6, with 7 bases lining up with TRBD1. V lost 3 bases and J lost 5; bases outside the gene matches: 4. This CDR3 spans 15 amino acids. Germline loops: CDR1 SGHAT, CDR2 FQNNGV. The CDR3 sequence: CASSFTGQNNSPLHF. The CDR3 DNA follows: TGTGCCAGCAGCTTCACGGGACAGAATAATTCACCCCTCCACTTT.